This T cell receptor beta chain was observed in a study of shared clonotypes between healthy human individuals. Profiling relied on immunoSEQ multiplex PCR, and the TCRdb table lists in-frame clones only, not all of them. The table lists 450,000 to 600,000 clones, roughly 78% of them singletons. Germline assignment: CDR1 ENHRY and CDR2 SYGVKD. The CDR3 spans 16 residues. After removal of 5 bases from V and 3 bases from J, the junction contained 11 bases not matched to a gene. This sequence joins TRBV10-3 and TRBJ2-7, with 9 positions matching TRBD2. The sample was PBMCs. The receptor was isolated from a woman between 40 and 50 years old in good health. Some clones in this sample may be carry-over from other donors' samples. CDR3 region: CAISPSGGNGYYEQYF. The CDR3 DNA sequence: TGTGCCATCAGTCCGAGCGGGGGGAACGGATACTACGAGCAGTACTTC.